Listed here is a single T cell receptor beta chain. Its antigen is not identified. Other DNA variants within this sample encode the same CDR3. The data stem from a study of shared clonotypes between healthy human individuals. At the level of the study: CD4 naive and CD4 memory each took three plates per donor, while CD8 naive took two and CD8 memory one.

There are 12 residues in the CDR3. CDR1 KGHSH and CDR2 LQKENI come from the germline V gene. The ends were cut back, 3 bases at V and 5 bases at J, with 8 bases in the middle. The assay was immunoSEQ multiplex PCR, and TCRdb's table has in-frame clones only and misses some. The sample holds 2,100,000 or so clones, around 95% seen once. Study-wide findings and caveats: Incomplete sequencing of sorted subsets was indicated by rarefaction despite large depth.

Sequenced sample: naive CD4+ T cells sorted from blood. Subset of the sample: CD45RA+ positively selected. The rearrangement uses TRBV18 and TRBJ2-7, with no clear D. This clonotype originated in a man aged 18 to 30 in good health. The CDR3 sequence is CASSPAGDEQYF. CDR3 nucleotide sequence: TGTGCCAGCTCACCGGCTGGGGACGAGCAGTACTTC.